This TCR beta chain was captured by sequencing in a study of PD-1 blockade in classical Hodgkin lymphoma. Study-wide background: The patients were dosed with nivolumab 3 mg/kg, infused intravenously every 2 weeks. Whole-study findings and limits: Complete responders' baseline diversity resembled that of newly diagnosed patients. By C4D1, diversity of CD4+ TCRs had risen significantly, whereas that of CD8+ TCRs had not.

Libraries were prepared by immunoSEQ multiplex PCR; TCRdb keeps only in-frame clonotypes and omits some of them. The sample holds around 6,700 clones; approximately 70% are singletons and the top ten take 10% to 15%. The CDR3 runs 14 residues. Looked up from germline, CDR1 is SGDLS and CDR2 is YYNGEE. V was trimmed by 4 bases and J by 0 bases, leaving 5 bases between them. Indicated time point: cycle 4 day 1 (C4D1), after more than five weeks of nivolumab. Brentuximab vedotin exposure varied among the patients, all of whom had relapsed after autologous stem cell transplantation. Negative selection with magnets was how CD8+ T cells were isolated from the thawed PBMCs. Best response was recorded as complete response, partial response or progressive disease. This clone has just a few counts. Its antigen is currently unknown.

The sequence was obtained from a human donor with classical Hodgkin lymphoma. The chain combines TRBV9 with TRBJ2-6; D not resolved. The input for sequencing was CD8+ T cells from blood, taken before the fourth cycle of nivolumab. As DNA, the CDR3 is TGTGCCAGCAGCTCCCACTCTGGGGCCAACGTCCTGACTTTC. It translates to CASSSHSGANVLTF.